A single sample is the source of the 18 T cell receptor beta chains below, sequenced in a study of blood T cells in healthy people across ages (dated by TCRdb to the mid-2010s). The library was obtained by 5' RACE. Data came from an Illumina HiSeq 2500. A second PCR of roughly 7 to 11 cycles was performed with a sample-barcoded 5' primer and a J-beta primer mix. TCRdb reprocessing: public reads trimmed at Q25 with fastp, clones called with MiXCR, in-frame beta chains kept. Under each unique CDR3 protein, matching rows form one entry showing the most common genes and DNA. The sample table records approximately 800,000 distinct CDR3 sequences; roughly 25% of these occur just once. The leading ten clones occupy over 2.5% of the sample. Separately, the same data were catalogued under a study of T cells of mothers and their children.

Sequenced material: blood. These receptors all stem from a boy aged 10-17 years in good health.

The genes are TRBV14 and TRBJ2-2; weak D call: TRBD1 (5 bases). Germline V CDR1 and CDR2: SGHDN, FVKESK. The CDR3 covers 15 residues. V lost 1 base, J lost 6 bases, and 12 bases lay in between. CDR3 coding DNA: TGTGCCAGCAGCCAAGTTACCCAGGGCTCCGGGGAGCTGTTTTTT. This encodes CASSQVTQGSGELFF.

This clonotype was recorded only once. The chain's CDR3 is CASRVGQGVAGELFF. The CDR3 DNA reads TGTGCCAGCAGAGTCGGACAGGGTGTCGCCGGGGAGCTGTTTTTT. The chain is built from TRBV28 and TRBJ2-2; 8 bases fit TRBD1. With 6 bases clipped from V and 6 bases from J, the junction kept 9 bases outside the gene matches. CDR3 size: 15 residues. The V gene's germline CDR1 is MDHEN and CDR2 SYDVKM.

The chain has TRBV21-1 and TRBJ2-1; the table names TRBD2, a call not compared with the DNA. TRBV21-1 is a listed pseudogene. The CDR3 loop spans 17 amino acids. CDR3 sequence: CASSKGNPGLACGLASF. CDR3 sequence (DNA): TGCGCCAGCAGCAAAGGGAATCCGGGACTAGCGTGCGGGCTGGCCTCCTTC.

This clonotype turned up a few times. CDR3 residues: CASSNLLRGTEAFF. The CDR3, as DNA: TGCGCCAGCAGCAATCTCTTACGGGGCACTGAAGCTTTCTTT. The chain joins TRBV5-1 to TRBJ1-1; D not certain. The CDR3 loop spans 14 amino acids. Per germline, CDR1 SGHRS and CDR2 YFSETQ. V was shortened by 4 bases and J by 4 bases, with 14 bases between the two germline ends.

The chain has TRBV28 and TRBJ2-7, with D unclear. Germline CDR1 and CDR2: MDHEN and SYDVKM. CDR3 length equals 13 residues. Trimming took off 7 bases at V and 1 base at J, with 11 bases between the two ends. The CDR3 reads CASNPPGSYEQYF. In nucleotides, the CDR3 is TGTGCCAGCAATCCGCCAGGTTCCTACGAGCAGTACTTC.

This clonotype was detected many times. This CDR3 is CASSLVAVDEQFF. The CDR3 DNA follows: TGTGCCAGCAGTTTGGTCGCTGTCGATGAGCAGTTCTTC. The gene calls are TRBV12-3 or TRBV12-4 and TRBJ2-1; D not certain. The CDR3 consists of 13 residues. Trimming removed 3 bases from V and 8 bases from J, with 11 bases in between.

There are a few counts of this clonotype. V and J are TRBV11-2 and TRBJ2-3; 11 nucleotides agree with TRBD2. Germline trimming cut 3 bases from V and 7 bases from J; bases unmatched to any gene: 9. Germline CDR1 SGHAT, CDR2 FQNNGV. The CDR3 is made up of 16 amino acids. CDR3 DNA sequence: TGTGCCAGCAGCTTGGGTTCTAGCGGGGGGTTATATACGCAGTATTTT. Translating it yields CASSLGSSGGLYTQYF.

This clonotype turned up a few times. V usage is TRBV12-5 and J usage is TRBJ2-5; TRBD1 or TRBD2 may be the D gene (5 bases each). CDR1 and CDR2 (germline): LGHNT, FRNRAP. The CDR3 sequence is 15 residues long. V was clipped by 2 bases and J by 5 bases, with 15 bases between them. DNA for the CDR3: TGTGCTAGTGGTTTGCCACCGGACACGGGGGAGACCCAGTACTTC. This gives the protein CASGLPPDTGETQYF.

Only one count was recorded for this clonotype. The junction departs from the called germline gene at one end, perhaps through a read error. The chain is built from TRBV14 and TRBJ2-5, with 14 nucleotides matching TRBD2. Germline V gene data show CDR1 as SGHDN and CDR2 as FVKESK. The CDR3 is 15 amino acids. The CDR3 here is CASGQGLAGVETQYF. The CDR3 coding sequence is TGTGCCAGCGGCCAGGGACTAGCGGGAGTGGAGACCCAGTACTTC.

The chain joins TRBV12-3 or TRBV12-4 to TRBJ2-1; TRBD1 matches 10 bases. This CDR3 is built from 17 residues. Trimming at V came to 5 bases and at J to 1 base, leaving 8 bases not matched to a gene. DNA for the CDR3: TGTGCCAGCAGTGGGGGACAGGGGACAGGGTCCTACAATGAGCAGTTCTTC. It codes for CASSGGQGTGSYNEQFF.

A few counts support this clonotype. The V gene is TRBV27, the J gene TRBJ1-1; TRBD1 aligns across 8 bases. V lost 3 bases to trimming and J lost 6 bases; unmatched junction nucleotides: 6. The CDR3 consists of 14 residues. In germline, CDR1 is MNHEY, CDR2 SMNVEV (reference sequence). Here the CDR3 reads CASSFGQGQAEAFF. The CDR3 DNA follows: TGTGCCAGCAGTTTCGGACAGGGCCAAGCTGAAGCTTTCTTT.

This clonotype has more than one count but fewer than ten. The chain links TRBV29-1 to TRBJ2-3; 10 bases fit TRBD1. This CDR3 region has 14 residues. Looked up from germline, CDR1 is SQVTM and CDR2 is ANQGSEA. Here the CDR3 reads CNVTDRGRTDTQYF. CDR3 in DNA: TGCAACGTCACCGACAGGGGGCGGACAGATACGCAGTATTTT.

With respect to this clonotype: At one end the junction does not follow the germline gene, possibly because of a read error. The genes are TRBV19 and TRBJ1-4; D gene unclear. The CDR3 is 12 residues long. The germline V gene has CDR1 LNHDA and CDR2 SQIVND (reference sequence). Written as DNA, the CDR3 is TGCGCCAGTAGTATATCGTATGAAAAACTGTTTTTT. This gives the protein CASSISYEKLFF.

The rearrangement joins TRBV20-1 to TRBJ1-2; maybe TRBD1 (5 bases). Germline CDR1 is DFQATT and CDR2 is SNEGSKA (reference sequence). Trimming left V 0 bases short and J 7 bases short, with 12 bases between. The CDR3 is 13 residues long. The CDR3 reads CSAREFGGFGYTF. The CDR3 nucleotides are TGCAGTGCTAGAGAATTTGGGGGGTTTGGCTACACCTTC.

This clonotype was recorded a few times. The gene calls are TRBV11-1 and TRBJ2-5; 7 bases are a match to TRBD1. The junction had 14 bases not matched to a gene; V was cut back by 5 bases and J by 5 bases. This CDR3 has 16 residues. The germline CDR1 and CDR2 sequences are SGHAT and FQDESV (reference sequence). CDR3: CASSPRDSSPGETQYF. DNA of the CDR3: TGTGCCAGCAGCCCTAGGGACAGCTCTCCTGGGGAGACCCAGTACTTC.

This clonotype was observed a few times. V usage is TRBV28 and J usage is TRBJ2-1; D possibly corresponds to TRBD2 (6 bases). This CDR3 contains 12 residues. Per the germline V gene, CDR1 is MDHEN and CDR2 is SYDVKM. V gave up 10 bases and J gave up 7 bases, with 14 bases separating them. The CDR3 DNA reads TGTGCCACGATAGCGGTTGCGAATGAGCAGTTCTTC. It specifies CATIAVANEQFF.

This clonotype was counted only a few times. The rearrangement links TRBV20-1 to TRBJ2-5; tentatively, D is TRBD2 (7 bases). TRBJ2-1 matches the DNA end more closely, so the J call is doubtful. Germline lookup yields CDR1 DFQATT and CDR2 SNEGSKA (reference sequence). The CDR3 runs to 13 residues. The CDR3 region is CSATGGANNEQFF. CDR3 in DNA: TGCAGTGCTACTGGGGGGGCTAACAATGAGCAGTTCTTC.

This sequence joins TRBV29-1 and TRBJ1-1, with D hard to call. Between the trimmed V and J ends, which lost 5 bases and 8 bases, there was a span of 15 bases. The CDR3 has 12 amino acids. Germline assignment: CDR1 SQVTM and CDR2 ANQGSEA. The CDR3 bases are TGCAGCGTTATCGTGGAGGTAGGGGAAGCTTTCTTT. Protein: CSVIVEVGEAFF.